Below are 16 T cell receptor beta chains sequenced from a single sample in a study of cytomegalovirus exposure and HLA in healthy donors. Using immunoSEQ multiplex PCR, the repertoire was profiled, and TCRdb retains in-frame clones only, with some absent. The sample holds 120,000 or so clones, approximately 87% seen once. Sequencing was carried out using PBMCs. Receptors were obtained from a woman under 40 in good health and CMV-seronegative.

This chain connects TRBV19 to TRBJ1-1, with D unclear. Germline-derived CDR1 and CDR2 are LNHDA and SQIVND (reference sequence). The CDR3 loop spans 14 amino acids. With 2 bases removed from V and 4 bases from J, the gap between germline ends came to 11 bases. This CDR3 reads CASSIQTVSTEAFF. The DNA for the CDR3 is TGTGCCAGTAGTATACAGACTGTGAGCACTGAAGCTTTCTTT. The entire variable domain, with the rest obtained from reference TRBV19 and TRBJ1-1, is as follows: DGGITQSPKYLFRKEGQNVTLSCEQNLNHDAMYWYRQDPGQGLRLIYYSQIVNDFQKGDIAEGYSVSREKKESFPLTVTSAQKNPTAFYLCASSIQTVSTEAFFGQGTRLTVV.

V usage is TRBV7-2 and J usage is TRBJ2-1, with 8 bases fitting TRBD2. V was clipped by 5 bases and J by 4 bases; unmatched bases: 7. Germline V lookup: CDR1 SGHTA, CDR2 FQGNSA. This CDR3 is built from 15 residues. Here the CDR3 reads CASSGTGLVYNEQFF. The DNA for the CDR3 is TGTGCCAGCAGCGGAACGGGACTAGTTTACAATGAGCAGTTCTTC.

The chain couples TRBV19 to TRBJ1-6, with a weak D call TRBD1 (5 bases). The V and J ends lost 3 bases and 2 bases respectively, with 11 bases between them. Germline values: CDR1 LNHDA, CDR2 SQIVND (reference sequence). The CDR3 contains 16 residues. CDR3 in DNA: TGTGCCAGTAGTATTCCAGGGCGGACCTATAATTCACCCCTCCACTTT. Protein sequence: CASSIPGRTYNSPLHF.

This sequence joins TRBV7-9 and TRBJ2-1; D is perhaps TRBD2 (6 bases). Germline V gene lookup returns CDR1 SEHNR and CDR2 FQNEAQ (reference sequence). This CDR3 has 16 residues. Trimming pared 5 bases from V and 5 bases from J, leaving 19 bases between. DNA for the CDR3: TGTGCCAGCAGCCCGGGTCGCTCGCGGGAAAACAATGAGCAGTTCTTC. The encoded protein is CASSPGRSRENNEQFF.

The rearrangement joins TRBV7-9 to TRBJ2-5; 13 bases fit TRBD2. J gave up 7 bases and V 1 base, and 3 bases lay outside the gene matches. Germline V gene data show CDR1 as SEHNR and CDR2 as FQNEAQ (reference sequence). This CDR3 is built from 15 residues. The CDR3, as DNA: TGTGCCAGCAGCTTAGACGGGACTAGCGGGGCGACCCAGTACTTC. Translating it yields CASSLDGTSGATQYF. Filled out from reference TRBV7-9 and TRBJ2-5, the complete variable domain reads DTGVSQNPRHKITKRGQNVTFRCDPISEHNRLYWYRQTLGQGPEFLTYFQNEAQLEKSRLLSDRFSAERPKGSFSTLEIQRTEQGDSAMYLCASSLDGTSGATQYFGPGTRLLVL.

This clone was counted a single time. V is TRBV4-1 and J is TRBJ2-7, with 7 bases matching TRBD1. Trimming took 4 bases from V and 0 from J; bases not matched to a gene: 6. Germline V CDR1 and CDR2: MGHRA, YSYEKL. The CDR3 consists of 15 residues. The CDR3 DNA sequence: TGCGCCAGCAGCCTCGGGGACAGCCGCTCCTACGAGCAGTACTTC. Its protein product is CASSLGDSRSYEQYF.

The V gene is TRBV5-1, the J gene TRBJ2-1, with D perhaps matching TRBD1 (6 bases). Germline V gene sequence: CDR1 SGHRS, CDR2 YFSETQ. The length of the CDR3 is 16 residues. V gave up 2 bases and J gave up 0 bases, with 12 bases separating them. This CDR3 reads CASSFEGVISYNEQFF. As DNA, the CDR3 is TGCGCCAGCAGCTTCGAGGGGGTCATCTCCTACAATGAGCAGTTCTTC. The variable domain in full, with the rest retrieved from reference TRBV5-1 and TRBJ2-1, is KAGVTQTPRYLIKTRGQQVTLSCSPISGHRSVSWYQQTPGQGLQFLFEYFSETQRNKGNFPGRFSGRQFSNSRSEMNVSTLELGDSALYLCASSFEGVISYNEQFFGPGTRLTVL.

The chain employs TRBV19 and TRBJ2-1; 7 positions agree with TRBD2. The CDR3 length is 14 residues. From germline, CDR1 is LNHDA and CDR2 SQIVND (reference sequence). V lost 3 bases to trimming and J lost 3 bases; unmatched junction nucleotides: 2. The CDR3 here is CASSMGGNYNEQFF. DNA of the CDR3: TGTGCCAGTAGTATGGGGGGGAACTACAATGAGCAGTTCTTC. Using reference TRBV19 and TRBJ2-1 for the parts outside the CDR3, the full variable domain is DGGITQSPKYLFRKEGQNVTLSCEQNLNHDAMYWYRQDPGQGLRLIYYSQIVNDFQKGDIAEGYSVSREKKESFPLTVTSAQKNPTAFYLCASSMGGNYNEQFFGPGTRLTVL.

CDR3 in DNA: TGTGCCAGCAGGACCAGGGTGAGAGGTGAAAAACTGTTTTTT. Translated, it gives CASRTRVRGEKLFF. The rearrangement joins TRBV6-1 to TRBJ1-4; tentatively, D is TRBD1 (5 bases). Trimming took 6 bases from V and 7 from J, leaving 15 bases between them. The CDR3 has 14 residues. Per germline, CDR1 MNHNS and CDR2 SASEGT.

This clone was found once. The chain employs TRBV18 and TRBJ1-2, with D possibly being TRBD1 (5 bases). Germline CDR1 reads KGHSH; CDR2 reads LQKENI. This CDR3 comprises 17 residues. The V end was cut by 3 bases, the J end by 4 bases, with 21 bases between. The CDR3: CASSPSGAQGMGYGYTF. For the CDR3, the DNA is TGTGCCAGCTCACCGTCTGGGGCTCAGGGAATGGGCTATGGCTACACCTTC.

The CDR3 loop is CATSPRDRGGEQYF. The CDR3 DNA reads TGTGCCACCAGCCCCCGGGACAGGGGCGGAGAGCAGTACTTC. V is TRBV15 and J is TRBJ2-7; TRBD1 aligns across 10 bases. CDR3 length: 14 residues. V dropped 5 bases and J dropped 7; count of bases not matched to a gene: 8. The V gene's germline CDR1 is LNHNV and CDR2 YYDKDF (reference sequence). The variable domain in full, completed from reference TRBV15 and TRBJ2-7, reads DAMVIQNPRYQVTQFGKPVTLSCSQTLNHNVMYWYQQKSSQAPKLLFHYYDKDFNNEADTPDNFQSRRPNTSFCFLDIRSPGLGDTAMYLCATSPRDRGGEQYFGPGTRLTVT.

The chain carries TRBV29-1 and TRBJ1-2; 7 bases are shared with TRBD1. The junction had 11 bases not matched to a gene; V was cut back by 3 bases and J by 7 bases. Per the germline V gene, CDR1 is SQVTM and CDR2 is ANQGSEA. The CDR3 extends over 14 amino acids. The CDR3 DNA is TGCAGCGTTGATATCGCAGGGGGTAGGAGTGGCTACACCTTC. Translation gives CSVDIAGGRSGYTF.

This sequence joins TRBV30 and TRBJ2-1, with 7 bases that match TRBD2. V shed 1 base, J shed 8 bases, and the junction held 11 bases outside the gene matches. Per the germline V gene, CDR1 is GTSNPN and CDR2 is SVGIG (reference sequence). CDR3 length: 15 residues. The CDR3 spells CAWSGLALRGDEQFF. For the CDR3, the DNA is TGTGCCTGGAGTGGTCTGGCCCTCCGGGGGGATGAGCAGTTCTTC.

The rearrangement links TRBV6-1 to TRBJ2-1; 7 nucleotides align to TRBD2. The CDR3 consists of 17 residues. J lost 5 bases, V lost 2 bases, and 12 bases had no gene match. Germline V gene lookup returns CDR1 MNHNS and CDR2 SASEGT. In DNA, the CDR3 is TGTGCCAGCAGTGAACACCACCCCTGGGGGGGAAACAATGAGCAGTTCTTC. Its translation: CASSEHHPWGGNNEQFF.

The chain uses TRBV6-5 and TRBJ1-1, with a weak D call TRBD1 (6 bases). The CDR3 has 13 residues. CDR1 is MNHEY and CDR2 is SVGAGI in the germline V gene. Trimming pared 7 bases from V and 4 bases from J, leaving 13 bases between. CDR3 sequence reads: CASTEGGVTEAFF. The CDR3 DNA reads TGTGCCAGCACCGAGGGGGGGGTCACTGAAGCTTTCTTT.

In DNA form, the CDR3 reads TGTGCCAGCAGCGGGATCGCGGGGGGCCAAGAGACCCAGTACTTC. It is translated as CASSGIAGGQETQYF. The genes are TRBV5-6 and TRBJ2-5; 8 bases are shared with TRBD2. J gave up 1 base and V 4 bases, and 6 bases lay outside the gene matches. This CDR3 has 15 amino acids. The germline CDR1 and CDR2 sequences are SGHDT and YYEEEE. Full variable domain (remainder filled in from reference TRBV5-6 and TRBJ2-5): DAGVTQSPTHLIKTRGQQVTLRCSPKSGHDTVSWYQQALGQGPQFIFQYYEEEERQRGNFPDRFSGHQFPNYSSELNVNALLLGDSALYLCASSGIAGGQETQYFGPGTRLLVL.